A single sample is the source of the 20 T cell receptor beta chains below, sequenced in a study of T cells in Graves' hyperthyroidism and ophthalmopathy. RNA transcripts were the template for amplifying TCR beta CDR3 regions. RT-PCR in the first round (using the HTBI primer set) targeted the TCR CDR3. TCRdb used MiXCR to reprocess the multiplex PCR reads, holding one entry per CDR3 protein. The data show about 610,000 distinct CDR3 sequences, with roughly 15% seen just once and about 4.5% held by the top ten. Sequenced sample: blood. These TCRs come from a middle-aged woman with Graves' ophthalmopathy.

This clonotype was observed at least ten times. The chain couples TRBV27 to TRBJ2-7; 7 nucleotides agree with TRBD1. The CDR3 covers 16 residues. Trimming at V came to 4 bases and at J to 3 bases, leaving 12 bases not matched to a gene. CDR1 and CDR2 (germline): MNHEY, SMNVEV (reference sequence). The CDR3, as DNA: TGTGCCAGCAGTTCAATGGCGGGCCCAGGGGGCTACGAGCAGTACTTC. It is translated as CASSSMAGPGGYEQYF.

The sample holds a few counts of this clonotype. V and J are TRBV19 and TRBJ1-2, with D perhaps TRBD1 (5 bases). CDR3 length: 18 amino acids. Germline lookup yields CDR1 LNHDA and CDR2 SQIVND (reference sequence). The V end was cut by 5 bases, the J end by 0 bases, with 22 bases between. CDR3 nucleotides: TGTGCCAGTAGTTCCCCGCGGGACTCCCGAAATTCTAACTATGGCTACACCTTC. This translates into CASSSPRDSRNSNYGYTF.

This clonotype was seen at least ten times. The CDR3 nucleotides are TGTGCCAGCAGCCTAGGACTGCGGAACACTGAAGCTTTCTTT. The encoded protein is CASSLGLRNTEAFF. This chain uses TRBV7-6 with TRBJ1-1; D is uncertain. Germline values: CDR1 SGHVS, CDR2 FNYEAQ. The CDR3 spans 14 residues. Trimming stripped 5 bases from V and 1 base from J, with 11 bases between.

The chain is built from TRBV30 and TRBJ2-4; maybe TRBD2 (6 bases). V lost 1 base and J lost 8, with 30 bases in between. Germline-derived CDR1 and CDR2 are GTSNPN and SVGIG (reference sequence). This CDR3 comprises 19 residues. CDR3 region: CAWSGPREPGRPIEHIQYF. In DNA, the CDR3 is TGTGCCTGGAGTGGTCCTCGAGAACCGGGGAGGCCGATCGAACACATTCAGTACTTC.

This clonotype has more than one count but fewer than ten. The chain couples TRBV7-8 to TRBJ2-5; possibly TRBD1 for D (5 bases). V was trimmed by 5 bases and J by 5 bases, leaving 15 bases between them. Germline V CDR1 and CDR2: SGHVS, FQNEAQ. This CDR3 spans 14 amino acids. The CDR3 loop is CASSNLRGGETQYF. The DNA for the CDR3 is TGTGCCAGCAGCAACCTTAGGGGTGGGGAGACCCAGTACTTC. Combining the CDR3 with reference TRBV7-8 and TRBJ2-5 gives the whole variable domain GAGVSQSPRYKVAKRGQDVALRCDPISGHVSLFWYQQALGQGPEFLTYFQNEAQLDKSGLPSDRFFAERPEGSVSTLKIQRTQQEDSAVYLCASSNLRGGETQYFGPGTRLLVL.

This clonotype was found many times. The chain employs TRBV19 and TRBJ1-5; D unresolved. Germline CDR1 reads LNHDA; CDR2 reads SQIVND (reference sequence). The CDR3 contains 11 residues. The V and J ends lost 5 bases and 7 bases respectively, with 6 bases between them. CDR3 DNA: TGTGCCAGTAGTCGGGTCCAGCCCCAGCATTTT. Its translation: CASSRVQPQHF. Based on the CDR3 plus reference TRBV19 and TRBJ1-5, the full variable domain is DGGITQSPKYLFRKEGQNVTLSCEQNLNHDAMYWYRQDPGQGLRLIYYSQIVNDFQKGDIAEGYSVSREKKESFPLTVTSAQKNPTAFYLCASSRVQPQHFGDGTRLSIL.

This clonotype was counted ten times or more. J is TRBJ1-5 and V is TRBV5-1; a possible D gene is TRBD1 (5 bases). Germline V gene lookup returns CDR1 SGHRS and CDR2 YFSETQ. Trimming cost V 0 bases and J 4 bases, with 11 bases left between them. This CDR3 spans 15 amino acids. CDR3 DNA: TGCGCCAGCAGCTTGGGTGACAGTCAAAATCAGCCCCAGCATTTT. As protein: CASSLGDSQNQPQHF.

Concerning this clonotype: Relative to the germline gene, one junction end is altered; a read error may explain this. The rearrangement uses TRBV19 and TRBJ2-7; 9 nucleotides line up with TRBD1. Germline loops: CDR1 LNHDA, CDR2 SQIVND (reference sequence). The CDR3 has 14 amino acids. The DNA for the CDR3 is TGTGCCAATAGTATAAAGACAGGGGGACACGAGCAGTACTTC. This encodes CANSIKTGGHEQYF.

V and J are TRBV29-1 and TRBJ2-2; tentative D call: TRBD1 (6 bases). V gave up 0 bases and J gave up 3 bases, with 17 bases separating them. Germline V gene sequence: CDR1 SQVTM, CDR2 ANQGSEA. The CDR3 sequence is 17 residues long. The CDR3 region has the DNA TGCAGCGTTGAAGACCTTCGCCAGGGGCGAGACACCGGGGAGCTGTTTTTT. Amino acids: CSVEDLRQGRDTGELFF.

The CDR3 sequence: CASSYGIYSGANVLTF. The CDR3 coding sequence is TGTGCCAGCAGTTATGGGATTTACTCTGGGGCCAACGTCCTGACTTTC. The rearrangement links TRBV6-5 to TRBJ2-6, with D hard to call. The CDR3 has 16 residues. Germline lookup yields CDR1 MNHEY and CDR2 SVGAGI. Trimming removed 3 bases from V and 0 bases from J, with 9 bases in between.

This clonotype was counted at least ten times. The chain uses TRBV29-1 and TRBJ1-2; D remains unclear. Per germline, CDR1 SQVTM and CDR2 ANQGSEA. V was pared by 4 bases and J by 3 bases, with 9 bases between. The CDR3 has 12 amino acids. CDR3 nucleotide sequence: TGCAGCGTTGTTTCGGGTGACTATGGCTACACCTTC. It is translated as CSVVSGDYGYTF.

The gene calls are TRBV28 and TRBJ2-7; D is unresolved. This CDR3 comprises 14 residues. V was clipped by 1 base and J by 8 bases, with 15 bases between them. The germline V gene encodes CDR1 MDHEN and CDR2 SYDVKM. The CDR3 here is CASSLSVGKGQQYF. The CDR3, as DNA: TGTGCCAGCAGTTTATCGGTGGGAAAAGGACAGCAGTACTTC. The entire variable domain, with the rest obtained from reference TRBV28 and TRBJ2-7, is as follows: DVKVTQSSRYLVKRTGEKVFLECVQDMDHENMFWYRQDPGLGLRLIYFSYDVKMKEKGDIPEGYSVSREKKERFSLILESASTNQTSMYLCASSLSVGKGQQYFGPGTRLTVT.

This clonotype has ten or more counts. This chain joins TRBV28 and TRBJ2-5; 9 bases are a match to TRBD2. The CDR3 is 14 residues long. Germline-derived CDR1 and CDR2 are MDHEN and SYDVKM. After removal of 4 bases from V and 5 bases from J, the junction contained 5 bases not matched to a gene. The CDR3 DNA reads TGTGCCAGCAGTTCTCCCGGACTAGCGGAGACCCAGTACTTC. It is translated as CASSSPGLAETQYF.

The chain has TRBV20-1 and TRBJ2-7; maybe TRBD2 (5 bases). Germline V gives CDR1 DFQATT, CDR2 SNEGSKA (reference sequence). Trimming stripped 5 bases from V and 2 bases from J, with 16 bases between. CDR3 length: 14 amino acids. The CDR3 nucleotides are TGCAGTGCTCCCCCGGCTCCGAGGGCCTACGAGCAGTACTTC. It specifies CSAPPAPRAYEQYF.

This clonotype was recorded a few times. This chain joins TRBV6-2 or TRBV6-3 and TRBJ2-5; tentatively, D is TRBD1 or TRBD2 (5 bases each). V was pared by 3 bases and J by 5 bases, with 10 bases between. Germline CDR1 and CDR2: MNHEY and SVGEGT. The CDR3 extends over 13 amino acids. CDR3 sequence: CASSYPGTETQYF. The CDR3 nucleotides are TGTGCCAGCAGTTATCCTGGGACCGAGACCCAGTACTTC.

Many counts were recorded for this clonotype. The CDR3 sequence: CASSRDRANVLTF. The CDR3 DNA reads as TGTGCCAGCAGTCGAGACAGAGCCAACGTCCTGACTTTC. The chain uses TRBV6-5 and TRBJ2-6; tentative D call: TRBD1 (5 bases). This CDR3 is built from 13 residues. Germline V CDR1 and CDR2: MNHEY, SVGAGI. V dropped 5 bases and J dropped 7 bases, with 9 bases sitting between them.

This clonotype was observed at least ten times. The chain recombines TRBV7-9 with TRBJ1-2; D not resolved. Per germline, CDR1 SEHNR and CDR2 FQNEAQ (reference sequence). Trimming took off 6 bases at V and 3 bases at J, with 11 bases between the two ends. The CDR3 has 13 amino acids. CDR3 region: CASRLGGDYGYTF. CDR3 DNA: TGTGCCAGCAGGTTGGGTGGTGACTATGGCTACACCTTC.

The chain couples TRBV4-2 to TRBJ1-1, with D hard to call. V was cut by 2 bases and J by 1 base, with 11 bases left in between. Germline V lookup: CDR1 LGHNA, CDR2 YNFKEQ. The CDR3 runs to 15 residues. CDR3 in amino acids: CASSQSEVKNTEAFF. For the CDR3, the DNA is TGTGCCAGCAGCCAATCGGAGGTCAAGAACACTGAAGCTTTCTTT.

This clonotype was seen more than once but under ten times. The genes are TRBV5-1 and TRBJ2-2; 7 bases align to TRBD1. From germline, CDR1 is SGHRS and CDR2 YFSETQ. The J segment lost 0 bases and the V segment lost 1 base, leaving 6 bases of the junction unmatched. This CDR3 has 17 amino acids. The CDR3: CASSLRSGTANTGELFF. In DNA form, the CDR3 reads TGCGCCAGCAGCTTGCGCTCCGGGACAGCGAACACCGGGGAGCTGTTTTTT.

The table lists this clonotype with many counts. The chain recombines TRBV27 with TRBJ2-5; 11 positions agree with TRBD1. With V trimmed by 7 bases and J by 1 base, 5 bases remained unmatched. The CDR3 has 15 amino acids. Germline values: CDR1 MNHEY, CDR2 SMNVEV (reference sequence). The DNA for the CDR3 is TGTGCCAGCAATACCGGGACAGGGGGCCAAGAGACCCAGTACTTC. Amino acid sequence: CASNTGTGGQETQYF.